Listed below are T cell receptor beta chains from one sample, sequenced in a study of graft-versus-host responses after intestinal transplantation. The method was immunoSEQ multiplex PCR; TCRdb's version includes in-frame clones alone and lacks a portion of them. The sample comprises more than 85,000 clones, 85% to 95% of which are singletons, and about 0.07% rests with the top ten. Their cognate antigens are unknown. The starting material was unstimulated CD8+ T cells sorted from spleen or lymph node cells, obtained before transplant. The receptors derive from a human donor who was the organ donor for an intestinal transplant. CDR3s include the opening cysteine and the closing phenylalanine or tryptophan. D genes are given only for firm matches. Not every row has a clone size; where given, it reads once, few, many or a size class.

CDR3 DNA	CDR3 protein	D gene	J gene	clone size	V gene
TGCGCCAGCCTTGACCCTGCAGGGGCGAACACTGAAGCTTTCTTT	CASLDPAGANTEAFF	NA	TRBJ1-1	NA	TRBV10-2
TGTGCCAGCAGCGGGCATTGGGACAGGGGTAATTCACCCCTCCACTTT	CASSGHWDRGNSPLHF	TRBD1	TRBJ1-6	NA	TRBV11-3
TGTGCCAGCAGCCCCGGGACTAGCCCCCAACCTTACAATGAGCAGTTCTTC	CASSPGTSPQPYNEQFF	TRBD2	TRBJ2-1	NA	TRBV5-5
TGTGCCCCGGCTATGCTAGCGGGACCAAGGGGTTACAATGAGCAGTTCTTC	CAPAMLAGPRGYNEQFF	TRBD2	TRBJ2-1	once	TRBV19
TGTGCCAGCAGTTCTTTAGCGGGGGCGACCTACAATGAGCAGTTCTTC	CASSSLAGATYNEQFF	TRBD2	TRBJ2-1	NA	TRBV6-5
TGTGCCGGGGGACAGGGGTTGCTGTCTGGGGCCAACGTCCTGACTTTC	CAGGQGLLSGANVLTF	TRBD1	TRBJ2-6	NA	TRBV7-6
TGTGCCAGCAGTTATTCCGTTGAAGCTTTCTTT	CASSYSVEAFF	NA	TRBJ1-1	NA	TRBV6-6
TGCGCCAGCAGCAGGGGTCGGGGGATCAACTACGAGCAGTACTTC	CASSRGRGINYEQYF	NA	TRBJ2-7	NA	TRBV4-1
TGCGCCAGCAGCTTGGGGGACGGGGGGAACTATGGCTACACCTTC	CASSLGDGGNYGYTF	NA	TRBJ1-2	NA	TRBV5-1
TGTGCCAGCAGTTACTCGGGGCTGCTAATGAACACTGAAGCTTTCTTT	CASSYSGLLMNTEAFF	NA	TRBJ1-1	NA	TRBV6-5
TGTGCCAGCAGTGATGTAGTCGCGGGGGGCACAGATACGCAGTATTTT	CASSDVVAGGTDTQYF	TRBD2	TRBJ2-3	NA	TRBV6-1
TGTGCCAGCAGCTTAACTTCGGGACAGGGGGTCAATGAGCAGTTCTTC	CASSLTSGQGVNEQFF	TRBD1	TRBJ2-1	NA	TRBV7-3
TGTGCCAGCAGTTTATGGGGGGGTGGCGGGGCCAACGTCCTGACTTTC	CASSLWGGGGANVLTF	TRBD2	TRBJ2-6	once	TRBV27
TGTGCCAGCAGTCTCGCCGGGGTGAACACTGAAGCTTTCTTT	CASSLAGVNTEAFF	NA	TRBJ1-1	NA	TRBV28
TGTGCCAGCAGTGAACTAGCGGGAGGAGCACAGAAAACAGATACGCAGTATTTT	CASSELAGGAQKTDTQYF	TRBD2	TRBJ2-3	NA	TRBV25-1
TGTGCCAGCAGCTTGGGGGAGCACTATGGCTACACCTTC	CASSLGEHYGYTF	NA	TRBJ1-2	NA	TRBV5-6
TGTGCCACCAGCAGAGACGACAGCAGCCCCTACGAGCAGTACTTC	CATSRDDSSPYEQYF	NA	TRBJ2-7	NA	TRBV15
TGTGCCAGCAGTACCACAGTCTACGAGCAGTACTTC	CASSTTVYEQYF	NA	TRBJ2-7	NA	TRBV28
TGTGCCAGCAGTTTATCTGCGGATAGCTACTACGAGCAGTACTTC	CASSLSADSYYEQYF	NA	TRBJ2-7	NA	TRBV27
TGTGCCAGCAGTTGGGGAGCAACTAATGAAAAACTGTTTTTT	CASSWGATNEKLFF	NA	TRBJ1-4	NA	TRBV6-5
TGTGCCAGCAGACGAAGACAGGGGTATTTGGGGCGCAATGAGCAGTTCTTC	CASRRRQGYLGRNEQFF	TRBD1	TRBJ2-1	NA	TRBV5-5
TGTGCCAGCAGCTCTTGGGAGGGACAGGGTGCTTTGGAGTATGGCTACACCTTC	CASSSWEGQGALEYGYTF	TRBD1	TRBJ1-2	NA	TRBV5-6
TGTGCCAGCAGCTTAAGGCAGGGTGGTGAAAAACTGTTTTTT	CASSLRQGGEKLFF	NA	TRBJ1-4	NA	TRBV13
TGTGCCAGCAGCCAAACCAGGGTCCTGGTTGAAGCTTTCTTT	CASSQTRVLVEAFF	NA	TRBJ1-1	NA	TRBV7-9
TGTGCCAGCAGTTACCTATCCACAGATACGCAGTATTTT	CASSYLSTDTQYF	NA	TRBJ2-3	NA	TRBV28
TGTGCCAGCAGCGTAGCGGGAGTGGAGAATAATGAGCAGTTCTTC	CASSVAGVENNEQFF	NA	TRBJ2-1	once	TRBV9
TGTGCCAGCAGCTCGTTCCCAAGGACAGAGGCTAATCACGAGCAGTACTTC	CASSSFPRTEANHEQYF	NA	TRBJ2-7	NA	TRBV13
TGTGCCTGGAGTGTAGAGGAAGCTTTCTTT	CAWSVEEAFF	NA	TRBJ1-1	NA	TRBV30
TGTGCCAGCAGCCCGGGGGTACAGGATGAAGCTTTCTTT	CASSPGVQDEAFF	NA	TRBJ1-1	NA	TRBV5-6
TGTGCCAGCAGCCCAGTGAGGGAGGGGACTGAAGCTTTCTTT	CASSPVREGTEAFF	NA	TRBJ1-1	NA	TRBV4-2
TGCGCCAGCAGAGGCGGGAAAGAGACCCAGTACTTC	CASRGGKETQYF	NA	TRBJ2-5	NA	TRBV4-1
TGTGCCAGCAGCTTACAGGGGGTTGACAGCTCCTATAATTCACCCCTCCACTTT	CASSLQGVDSSYNSPLHF	TRBD1	TRBJ1-6	once	TRBV11-1
TGTGCCAGCAGCGTCGGTACTAGCGGGGGGAACAATGAGCAGTTCTTC	CASSVGTSGGNNEQFF	TRBD2	TRBJ2-1	NA	TRBV9
TGTGCCAGCAGTCTTGGACTAGCGGGAGTTAACGAGCAGTACTTC	CASSLGLAGVNEQYF	TRBD2	TRBJ2-7	NA	TRBV27
TGCGCCAGCAGCCCAGGGGGCCCGCACACTGAAGCTTTCTTT	CASSPGGPHTEAFF	TRBD1	TRBJ1-1	NA	TRBV7-6
TGTGCCAGCAGCTCAGGGACAACGAACTATGGCTACACCTTC	CASSSGTTNYGYTF	NA	TRBJ1-2	few	TRBV5-6
TGTGCCTGGAGTGGGGACAGCTCCTACGAGCAGTACTTC	CAWSGDSSYEQYF	TRBD1	TRBJ2-7	NA	TRBV30
TGTGCCAGCAGCCTCGGACAGGGGGCCTCCTCTAGGGAGCAGTACTTC	CASSLGQGASSREQYF	TRBD1	TRBJ2-7	NA	TRBV7-6
TGCGCCAGCAGCCAAGTTTATTCGCTAGCCCTTTCTAACACCGGGGAGCTGTTTTTT	CASSQVYSLALSNTGELFF	NA	TRBJ2-2	NA	TRBV4-1
TGTGCCAGCAGGATAGCTGAACTCACAGATACGCAGTATTTT	CASRIAELTDTQYF	NA	TRBJ2-3	NA	TRBV2
TGTGCCAGCAGCGTATGGGGGGGGGAGTCAGATACGCAGTATTTT	CASSVWGGESDTQYF	TRBD2	TRBJ2-3	NA	TRBV9
TGTGCCAGCAGTGAAGGCCGGGGATTCACAGATACGCAGTATTTT	CASSEGRGFTDTQYF	NA	TRBJ2-3	NA	TRBV2
TGTGCTAGTGGTTTGTCTGTTCGGGACAGGGACGAAAAACTGTTTTTT	CASGLSVRDRDEKLFF	TRBD1	TRBJ1-4	NA	TRBV12-5
TGCGCCAGCAGTGCTAGCGGGGGTTTGTCAGATACGCAGTATTTT	CASSASGGLSDTQYF	TRBD2	TRBJ2-3	NA	TRBV10-1
TGTGCCAGCAGCCCTTTCCCGGGACAGGTGCCTACGAATGAGCAGTTCTTC	CASSPFPGQVPTNEQFF	TRBD1	TRBJ2-1	NA	TRBV5-6
TGTGCCAGCAGCGTAAGCGGGAGGGCCAGGGAGCAGTACTTC	CASSVSGRAREQYF	TRBD2	TRBJ2-7	once	TRBV9
TGTGCCAGCAGCTTTATTAGGTCAGGGCCACTGACTAGCACAGATACGCAGTATTTT	CASSFIRSGPLTSTDTQYF	NA	TRBJ2-3	NA	TRBV7-9
TGTGCCAGCAGCCCCGACGGGGACAGGGCTTTGGACAATTCTGGGGCCAACGTCCTGACTTTC	CASSPDGDRALDNSGANVLTF	TRBD1	TRBJ2-6	NA	TRBV7-3
TGTGCCAGCAGCTTACTCCTAGCGGGGTACAATGAGCAGTTCTTC	CASSLLLAGYNEQFF	TRBD2	TRBJ2-1	NA	TRBV13
TGTGCCAGCATGGGGGCAGTAGTGAACACTGAAGCTTTCTTT	CASMGAVVNTEAFF	NA	TRBJ1-1	NA	TRBV6-1
TGCGCCAGCAGCCACACACTACCCCGGGACAGGGCTGGAAATGAGCAGTTCTTC	CASSHTLPRDRAGNEQFF	TRBD1	TRBJ2-1	NA	TRBV5-1
TGTGCCAGTAGCGAGCTGACAGGGGATGTCGCTGAAGCTTTCTTT	CASSELTGDVAEAFF	TRBD1	TRBJ1-1	NA	TRBV19
TGTGCCAGCAGCTTATTCCCACAGGAGAGCTCTGGAAACACCATATATTTT	CASSLFPQESSGNTIYF	NA	TRBJ1-3	NA	TRBV11-2
TGTGCCCTGGGCCAGGGGTTTACACTTGGGGAGCAGTACTTC	CALGQGFTLGEQYF	NA	TRBJ2-7	NA	TRBV30
TGTGCCAGCAGTCAGTACAGCACAGATACGCAGTATTTT	CASSQYSTDTQYF	NA	TRBJ2-3	NA	TRBV6-5